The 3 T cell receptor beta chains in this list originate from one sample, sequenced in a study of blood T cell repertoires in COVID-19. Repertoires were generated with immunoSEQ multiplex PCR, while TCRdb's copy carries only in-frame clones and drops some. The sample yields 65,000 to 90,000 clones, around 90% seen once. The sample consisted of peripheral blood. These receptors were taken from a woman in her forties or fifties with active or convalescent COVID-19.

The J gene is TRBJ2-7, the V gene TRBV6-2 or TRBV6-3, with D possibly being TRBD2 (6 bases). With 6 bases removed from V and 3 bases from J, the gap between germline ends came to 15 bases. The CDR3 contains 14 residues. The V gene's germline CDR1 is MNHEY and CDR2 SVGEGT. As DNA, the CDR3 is TGTGCCAGCAGCCCAATAAGAGCGGGCTACGAGCAGTACTTC. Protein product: CASSPIRAGYEQYF.

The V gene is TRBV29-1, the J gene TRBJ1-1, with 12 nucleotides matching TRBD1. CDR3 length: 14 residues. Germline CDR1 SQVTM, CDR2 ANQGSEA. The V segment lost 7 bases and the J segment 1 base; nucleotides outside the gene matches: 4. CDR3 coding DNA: TGCAGCGCAACGGGACAGGGGGCGAACACTGAAGCTTTCTTT. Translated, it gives CSATGQGANTEAFF.

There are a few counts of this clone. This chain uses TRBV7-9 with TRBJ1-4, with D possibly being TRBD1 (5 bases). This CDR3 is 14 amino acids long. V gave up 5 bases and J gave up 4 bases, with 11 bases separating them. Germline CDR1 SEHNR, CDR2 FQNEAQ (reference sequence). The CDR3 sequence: CASSPDSVNEKLFF. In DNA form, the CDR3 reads TGTGCCAGCAGCCCAGACAGCGTTAATGAAAAACTGTTTTTT.